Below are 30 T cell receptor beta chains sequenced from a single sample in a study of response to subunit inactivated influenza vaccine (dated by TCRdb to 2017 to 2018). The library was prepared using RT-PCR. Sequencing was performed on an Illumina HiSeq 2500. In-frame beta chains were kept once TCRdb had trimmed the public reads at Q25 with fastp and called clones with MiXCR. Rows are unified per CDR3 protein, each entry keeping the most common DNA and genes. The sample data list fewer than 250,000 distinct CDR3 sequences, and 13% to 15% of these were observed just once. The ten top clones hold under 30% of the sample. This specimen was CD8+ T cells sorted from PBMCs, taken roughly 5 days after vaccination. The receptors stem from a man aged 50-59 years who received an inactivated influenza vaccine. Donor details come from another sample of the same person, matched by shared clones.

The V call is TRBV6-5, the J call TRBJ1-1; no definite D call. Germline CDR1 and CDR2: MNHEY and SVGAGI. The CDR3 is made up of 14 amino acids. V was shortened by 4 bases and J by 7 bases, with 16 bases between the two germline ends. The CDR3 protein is CASSFAETAGEAFF. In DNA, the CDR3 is TGTGCCAGCAGTTTTGCGGAAACGGCTGGTGAAGCTTTCTTT.

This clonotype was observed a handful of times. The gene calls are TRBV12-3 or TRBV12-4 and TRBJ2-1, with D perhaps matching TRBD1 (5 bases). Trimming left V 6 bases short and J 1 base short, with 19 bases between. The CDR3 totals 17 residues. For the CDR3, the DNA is TGTGCCAGCAGGTTATCTTCGGCAGGGCCTTCCTACAATGAGCAGTTCTTC. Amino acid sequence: CASRLSSAGPSYNEQFF.

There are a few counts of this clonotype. DNA of the CDR3: TGTGCCAGCAGCTTAGGTTTATTCGAGCAGTACTTC. Protein sequence: CASSLGLFEQYF. The chain combines TRBV11-2 with TRBJ2-7; no reliable D call. From germline, CDR1 is SGHAT and CDR2 FQNNGV. V was cut by 1 base and J by 6 bases, with 7 bases left in between. The CDR3 extends over 12 amino acids.

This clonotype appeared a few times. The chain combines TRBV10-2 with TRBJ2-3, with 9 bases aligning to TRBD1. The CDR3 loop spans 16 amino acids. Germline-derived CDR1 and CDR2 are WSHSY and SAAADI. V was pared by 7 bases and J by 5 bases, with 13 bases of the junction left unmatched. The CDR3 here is CASKVYRDRVEDTQYF. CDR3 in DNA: TGCGCCAGCAAAGTTTACCGGGACAGGGTTGAAGATACGCAGTATTTT.

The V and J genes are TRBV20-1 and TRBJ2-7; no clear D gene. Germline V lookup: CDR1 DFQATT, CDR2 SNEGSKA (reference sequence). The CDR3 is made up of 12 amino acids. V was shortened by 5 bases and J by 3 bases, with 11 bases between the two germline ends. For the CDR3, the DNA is TGCAGTGCTTCGGGCTTTGGCTACGAGCAGTACTTC. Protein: CSASGFGYEQYF.

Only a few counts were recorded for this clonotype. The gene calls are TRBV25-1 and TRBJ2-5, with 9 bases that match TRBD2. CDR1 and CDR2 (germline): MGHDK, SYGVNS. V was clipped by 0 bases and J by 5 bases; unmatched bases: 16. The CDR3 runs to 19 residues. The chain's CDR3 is CASSEYVPSGDSLGETQYF. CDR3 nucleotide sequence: TGTGCCAGCAGTGAATATGTCCCTAGCGGGGATTCGTTGGGGGAGACCCAGTACTTC.

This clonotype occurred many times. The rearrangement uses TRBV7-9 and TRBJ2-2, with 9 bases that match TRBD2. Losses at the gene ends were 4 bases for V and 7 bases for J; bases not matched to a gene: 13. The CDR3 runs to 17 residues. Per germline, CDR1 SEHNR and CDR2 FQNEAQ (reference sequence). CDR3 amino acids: CASSSTIAGDVDGELFF. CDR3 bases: TGTGCCAGCAGCTCCACAATAGCGGGAGATGTGGACGGGGAGCTGTTTTTT.

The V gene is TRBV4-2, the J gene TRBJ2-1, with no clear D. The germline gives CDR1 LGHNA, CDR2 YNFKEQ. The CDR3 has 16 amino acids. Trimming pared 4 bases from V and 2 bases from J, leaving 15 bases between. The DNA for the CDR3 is TGTGCCAGCAGCCCTACGGGCGGAGCACCCTACAATGAGCAGTTCTTC. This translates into CASSPTGGAPYNEQFF.

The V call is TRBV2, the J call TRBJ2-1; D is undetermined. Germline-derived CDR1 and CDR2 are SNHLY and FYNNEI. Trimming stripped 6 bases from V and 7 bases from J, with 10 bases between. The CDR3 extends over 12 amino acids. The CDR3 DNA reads TGTGCCAGCAGCGGCAACGGGAATGAGCAGTTCTTC. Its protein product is CASSGNGNEQFF.

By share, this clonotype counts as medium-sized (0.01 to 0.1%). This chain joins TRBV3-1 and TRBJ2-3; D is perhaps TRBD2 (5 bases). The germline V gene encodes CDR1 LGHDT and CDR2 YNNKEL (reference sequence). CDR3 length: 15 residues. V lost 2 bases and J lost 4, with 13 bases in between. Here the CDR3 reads CASSQFLADSDTQYF. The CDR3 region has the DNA TGTGCCAGCAGCCAATTCCTAGCAGATTCAGATACGCAGTATTTT.

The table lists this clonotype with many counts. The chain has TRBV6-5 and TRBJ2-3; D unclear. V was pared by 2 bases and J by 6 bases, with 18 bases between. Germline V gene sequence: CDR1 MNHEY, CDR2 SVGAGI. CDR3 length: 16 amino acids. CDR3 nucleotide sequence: TGTGCCAGCAGTTACGTTAGTCCGAGGTATACGGATACGCAGTATTTT. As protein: CASSYVSPRYTDTQYF.

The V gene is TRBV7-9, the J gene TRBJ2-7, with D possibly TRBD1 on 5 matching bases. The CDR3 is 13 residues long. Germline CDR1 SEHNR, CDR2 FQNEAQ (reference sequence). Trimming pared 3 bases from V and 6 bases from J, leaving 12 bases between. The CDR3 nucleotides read TGTGCCAGCAGCTTGAGGCAGGGTGGCGAGCAGTACTTC. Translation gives CASSLRQGGEQYF.

As DNA, the CDR3 is TGTGCCAGCAGTCATACAGGGTACTACGAGCAGTACTTC. It is translated as CASSHTGYYEQYF. This rearrangement joins TRBV12-3 or TRBV12-4 to TRBJ2-7, with D tentatively TRBD1 (6 bases). The CDR3 loop spans 13 amino acids. The V end was cut by 5 bases, the J end by 3 bases, with 11 bases between.

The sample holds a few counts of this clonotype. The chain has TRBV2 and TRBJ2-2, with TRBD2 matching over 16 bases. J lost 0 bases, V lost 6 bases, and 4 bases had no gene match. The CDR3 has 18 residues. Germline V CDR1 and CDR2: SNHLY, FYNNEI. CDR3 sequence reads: CASRGTSGGAPNTGELFF. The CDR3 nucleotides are TGTGCCAGCAGGGGGACTAGCGGGGGGGCCCCGAACACCGGGGAGCTGTTTTTT.

CDR3 residues: CASSLSLAEATDTQYF. CDR3 coding DNA: TGTGCCAGCAGTTTATCACTAGCGGAGGCCACAGATACGCAGTATTTT. The V call is TRBV28, the J call TRBJ2-3, with 8 bases lining up with TRBD2. J was trimmed by 2 bases and V by 1 base; bases with no gene match: 5. In germline, CDR1 is MDHEN, CDR2 SYDVKM. This CDR3 region has 16 residues. Filled out from reference TRBV28 and TRBJ2-3, the complete variable domain reads DVKVTQSSRYLVKRTGEKVFLECVQDMDHENMFWYRQDPGLGLRLIYFSYDVKMKEKGDIPEGYSVSREKKERFSLILESASTNQTSMYLCASSLSLAEATDTQYFGPGTRLTVL.

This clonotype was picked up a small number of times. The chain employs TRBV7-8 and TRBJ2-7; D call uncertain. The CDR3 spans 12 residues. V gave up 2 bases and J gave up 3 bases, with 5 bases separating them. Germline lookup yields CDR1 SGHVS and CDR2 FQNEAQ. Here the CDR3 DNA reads TGTGCCAGCAGCTTATACTTCTACGAGCAGTACTTC. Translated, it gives CASSLYFYEQYF.

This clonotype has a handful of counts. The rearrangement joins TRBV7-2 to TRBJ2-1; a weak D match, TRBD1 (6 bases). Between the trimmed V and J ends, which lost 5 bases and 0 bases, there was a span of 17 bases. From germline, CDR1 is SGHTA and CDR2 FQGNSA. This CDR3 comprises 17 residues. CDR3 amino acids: CASSPTSRQVSYNEQFF. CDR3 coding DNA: TGTGCCAGCAGCCCAACATCTCGACAGGTCTCCTACAATGAGCAGTTCTTC.

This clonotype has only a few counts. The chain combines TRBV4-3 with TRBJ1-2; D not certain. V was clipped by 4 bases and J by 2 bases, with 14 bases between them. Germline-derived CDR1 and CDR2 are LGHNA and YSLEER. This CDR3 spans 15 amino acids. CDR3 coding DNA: TGCGCCAGCAGCCCCGTTCGTGGACCGAACTATGGCTACACCTTC. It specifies CASSPVRGPNYGYTF.

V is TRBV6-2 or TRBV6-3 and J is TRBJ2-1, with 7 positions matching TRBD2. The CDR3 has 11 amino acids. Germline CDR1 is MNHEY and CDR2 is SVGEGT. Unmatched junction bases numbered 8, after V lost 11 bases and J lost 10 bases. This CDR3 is CAGGEVQEQFF. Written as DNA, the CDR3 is TGTGCCGGGGGGGAGGTTCAGGAGCAGTTCTTC.

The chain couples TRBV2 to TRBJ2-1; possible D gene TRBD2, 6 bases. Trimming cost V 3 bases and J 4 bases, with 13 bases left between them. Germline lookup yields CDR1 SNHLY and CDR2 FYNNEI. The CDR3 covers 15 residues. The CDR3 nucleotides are TGTGCCAGCAGTGATCTTAGCGGAAAGTACAATGAGCAGTTCTTC. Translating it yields CASSDLSGKYNEQFF.

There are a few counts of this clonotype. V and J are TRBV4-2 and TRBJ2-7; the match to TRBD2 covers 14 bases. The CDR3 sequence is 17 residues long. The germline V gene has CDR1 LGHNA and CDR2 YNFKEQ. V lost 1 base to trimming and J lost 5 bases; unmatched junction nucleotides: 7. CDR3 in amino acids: CASSQVGLAGGGDEQYF. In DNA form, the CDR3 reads TGTGCCAGCAGCCAAGTCGGACTAGCGGGAGGTGGTGACGAGCAGTACTTC.

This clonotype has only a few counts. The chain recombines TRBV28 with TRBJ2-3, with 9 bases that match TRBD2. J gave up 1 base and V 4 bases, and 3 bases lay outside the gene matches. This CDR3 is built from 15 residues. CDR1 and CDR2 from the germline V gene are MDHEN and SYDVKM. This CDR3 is CASSWRTSGTDTQYF. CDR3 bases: TGTGCCAGCAGTTGGCGGACTAGCGGCACAGATACGCAGTATTTT.

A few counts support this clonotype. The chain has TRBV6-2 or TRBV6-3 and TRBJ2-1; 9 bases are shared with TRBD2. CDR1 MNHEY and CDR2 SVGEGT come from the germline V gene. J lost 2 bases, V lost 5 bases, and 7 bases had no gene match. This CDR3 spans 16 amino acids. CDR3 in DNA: TGTGCCAGCAGTCCCCTTAGCGGGGGCACCTACAATGAGCAGTTCTTC. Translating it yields CASSPLSGGTYNEQFF.

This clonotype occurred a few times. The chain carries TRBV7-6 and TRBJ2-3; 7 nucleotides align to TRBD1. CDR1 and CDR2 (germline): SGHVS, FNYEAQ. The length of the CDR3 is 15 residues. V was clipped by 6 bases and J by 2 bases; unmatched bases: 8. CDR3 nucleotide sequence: TGTGCCAGCAGTCAAGACAGGGAGTTCACAGATACGCAGTATTTT. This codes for CASSQDREFTDTQYF.

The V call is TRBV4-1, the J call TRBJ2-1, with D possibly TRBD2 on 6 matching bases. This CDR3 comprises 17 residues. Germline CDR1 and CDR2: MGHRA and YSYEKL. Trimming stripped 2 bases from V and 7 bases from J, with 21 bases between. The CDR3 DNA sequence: TGCGCCAGCAGCCAAAGAGCAACGGGAGTTGCCGGGAATGAGCAGTTCTTC. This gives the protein CASSQRATGVAGNEQFF.

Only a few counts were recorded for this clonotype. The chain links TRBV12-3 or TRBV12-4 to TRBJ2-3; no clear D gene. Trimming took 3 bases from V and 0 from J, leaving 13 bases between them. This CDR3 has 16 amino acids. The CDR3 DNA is TGTGCCAGCAGTTTTGTAGTGGGAACTAGCACAGATACGCAGTATTTT. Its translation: CASSFVVGTSTDTQYF.

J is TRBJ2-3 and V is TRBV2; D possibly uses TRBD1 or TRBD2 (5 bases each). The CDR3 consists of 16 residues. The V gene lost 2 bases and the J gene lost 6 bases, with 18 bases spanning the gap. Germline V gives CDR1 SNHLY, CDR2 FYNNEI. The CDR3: CASSEIEEAEGDTQYF. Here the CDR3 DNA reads TGTGCCAGCAGTGAAATCGAGGAAGCAGAGGGGGATACGCAGTATTTT.

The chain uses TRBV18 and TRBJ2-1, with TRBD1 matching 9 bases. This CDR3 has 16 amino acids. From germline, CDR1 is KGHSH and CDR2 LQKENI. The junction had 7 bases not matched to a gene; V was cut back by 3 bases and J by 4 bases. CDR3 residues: CASSPNQGQGYNEQFF. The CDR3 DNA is TGTGCCAGCTCACCGAACCAGGGACAGGGTTACAATGAGCAGTTCTTC.

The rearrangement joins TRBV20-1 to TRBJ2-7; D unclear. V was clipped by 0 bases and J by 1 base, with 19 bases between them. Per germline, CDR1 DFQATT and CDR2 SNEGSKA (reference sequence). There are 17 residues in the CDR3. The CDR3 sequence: CSARDLQRFQASYEQYF. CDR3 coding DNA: TGCAGTGCTAGAGATCTTCAGAGATTCCAAGCTTCCTACGAGCAGTACTTC.

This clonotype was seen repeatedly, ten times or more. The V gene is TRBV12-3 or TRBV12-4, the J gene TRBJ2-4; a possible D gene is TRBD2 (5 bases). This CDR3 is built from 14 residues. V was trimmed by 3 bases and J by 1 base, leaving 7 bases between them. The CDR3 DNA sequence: TGTGCCAGCAGTTTTCCGGGGGCCAAAAACATTCAGTACTTC. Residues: CASSFPGAKNIQYF.